This is a list of T cell receptor beta chains from one sample in a study of post-analysis software for immune sequencing data. MiXCR was run by TCRdb on the PCR reads, yielding one entry per CDR3 protein. The sample has roughly 650,000 distinct CDR3 sequences; 59% are singletons. The specimen sequenced was blood. The origin of the receptors is a girl aged 2 to 9 with multiple sclerosis. The CDR3 runs from the conserved cysteine through the conserved F or W.

v_call cdr3_aa
TRBV7-2 CASSVPGHRYGYTF
TRBV7-2 CASRPRNNEQFF
TRBV30 CAWNWGQGIEYEAFF
TRBV5-1 CASSLSPRKEGSYNEQFF
TRBV7-2 CASSATGTGDNGYTF
TRBV5-1 CASSLAGTGEGEQYF
TRBV5-5 CASSPTWINEKLFF
TRBV20-1 CSASSGGDLPNIQYF
TRBV5-1 CASSFSGSLDEQYF
TRBV5-1 CASSLQPGLAASYNEQFF
TRBV20-1 CSARDGVGGTHQETQYF
TRBV28 CASGGAGSTDTQYF
TRBV4-1 CASSRFWLDPTKPYF
TRBV7-2 CASSLSWGNTGELFF
TRBV4-2 CASSQDWTGGQYEQYF
TRBV7-7 CASSAERLGAQYF
TRBV7-2 CASSLGLGANTGELFF
TRBV20-1 CSALPLELGTDTQYF
TRBV6-5 CASTAGENEQFF
TRBV6-5 CASSYSIWATEAFF
TRBV29-1 CSVEEARGQGKQYF
TRBV20-1 CSARATGASTEAFF
TRBV6-5 CASSRDSPTDTQYF
TRBV27 CASSLLTWTEAFF